The 32 T cell receptor beta chains below come from one sample, sequenced in a study of T cell repertoires in cytomegalovirus infection. A single record per CDR3 protein comes from TCRdb applying MiXCR to the reads. The table lists 250,000 to 300,000 distinct CDR3 sequences, 25% of them singletons. Material for sequencing was PBMCs. Receptor source: a human donor in good health (CMV status not recorded). Some clones in this sample may be carry-over from other donors' samples.

This clonotype turned up a few times. The chain links TRBV7-6 to TRBJ2-1; TRBD1 matches at 9 bases. Losses at the gene ends were 4 bases for V and 6 bases for J; bases not matched to a gene: 10. Germline values: CDR1 SGHVS, CDR2 FNYEAQ. There are 16 residues in the CDR3. The CDR3 sequence is CASSSEVRQGVNEQFF. The CDR3 nucleotides are TGTGCCAGCAGCTCAGAAGTTAGACAGGGGGTCAATGAGCAGTTCTTC.

This sequence joins TRBV20-1 and TRBJ2-7; 8 nucleotides align to TRBD2. In germline, CDR1 is DFQATT, CDR2 SNEGSKA (reference sequence). The CDR3 loop spans 13 amino acids. The V gene end was trimmed by 5 bases and the J gene end by 9 bases; junction bases not matched to a gene: 12. This CDR3 is CSAGAGDLLGQYF. CDR3 bases: TGCAGTGCTGGAGCGGGGGATCTACTGGGGCAGTACTTC.

This sequence joins TRBV7-3 and TRBJ1-6; D uncertain. The V and J ends lost 1 base and 10 bases respectively, with 8 bases between them. This CDR3 region has 13 residues. From germline, CDR1 is SGHTA and CDR2 FQGTGA. As DNA, the CDR3 is TGTGCCAGCAGCTTAAATTTCCGATCACCCCTCCACTTT. Translated: CASSLNFRSPLHF.

This clonotype was seen many times. The rearrangement uses TRBV11-3 and TRBJ2-5; 8 bases match TRBD2. Germline V gene lookup returns CDR1 SGHNT and CDR2 YENEEA. V was pared by 5 bases and J by 5 bases, with 4 bases of the junction left unmatched. The CDR3 has 13 residues. CDR3 coding DNA: TGTGCCAGCAGCGGGACTAGTAGTGAGACCCAGTACTTC. It yields the protein CASSGTSSETQYF. Using reference TRBV11-3 and TRBJ2-5 for the parts outside the CDR3, the full variable domain is EAGVVQSPRYKIIEKKQPVAFWCNPISGHNTLYWYLQNLGQGPELLIRYENEEAVDDSQLPKDRFSAERLKGVDSTLKIQPAELGDSAVYLCASSGTSSETQYFGPGTRLLVL.

The genes are TRBV20-1 and TRBJ1-5; 7 nucleotides agree with TRBD1. The CDR3 runs to 17 residues. Trimming removed 4 bases from V and 2 bases from J; junction bases left unmatched: 14. Per the germline V gene, CDR1 is DFQATT and CDR2 is SNEGSKA (reference sequence). For the CDR3, the DNA is TGCAGTGCTACGGGGGGGGGACAGTCCCAGGGCAATCAGCCCCAGCATTTT. Its translation: CSATGGGQSQGNQPQHF.

This clonotype was seen at least ten times. The V call is TRBV7-8, the J call TRBJ2-7; 10 bases line up with TRBD2. Germline V gives CDR1 SGHVS, CDR2 FQNEAQ. The CDR3 totals 17 residues. With 8 bases clipped from V and 5 bases from J, the junction kept 18 bases outside the gene matches. CDR3 amino acids: CASRSQTVVAGGDEQYF. The CDR3 nucleotides are TGTGCCAGCCGATCTCAAACCGTCGTAGCGGGAGGCGACGAGCAGTACTTC.

There are many counts of this clonotype. The chain couples TRBV7-2 to TRBJ2-1, with 7 bases aligning to TRBD1. CDR3 length equals 14 residues. The V and J ends lost 0 bases and 9 bases, in that order; junction bases with no gene match: 5. The germline V gene encodes CDR1 SGHTA and CDR2 FQGNSA. The CDR3 nucleotides read TGTGCCAGCAGCTTAGCGGACAGGTGGGGTGAGCAGTTCTTC. Translation: CASSLADRWGEQFF.

The chain couples TRBV20-1 to TRBJ1-3; 9 bases agree with TRBD1. Germline trimming cut 7 bases from V and 2 bases from J; bases unmatched to any gene: 6. Per the germline V gene, CDR1 is DFQATT and CDR2 is SNEGSKA (reference sequence). The CDR3 has 14 amino acids. In nucleotides, the CDR3 is TGCAGTGTTGTACAGGGGGCTGCTGGAAACACCATATATTTT. Translating it yields CSVVQGAAGNTIYF.

This clonotype has a count of ten or more. This chain connects TRBV7-8 to TRBJ1-2, with TRBD1 matching 7 bases. CDR3 length: 15 amino acids. Germline CDR1 reads SGHVS; CDR2 reads FQNEAQ. J lost 3 bases, V lost 0 bases, and 4 bases had no gene match. CDR3 loop: CASSLAQGWHYGYTF. DNA of the CDR3: TGTGCCAGCAGCTTAGCACAGGGGTGGCACTATGGCTACACCTTC.

The sample holds one count of this clonotype. The V gene is TRBV2, the J gene TRBJ2-1, with 10 bases identical to TRBD1. Germline-derived CDR1 and CDR2 are SNHLY and FYNNEI. V shed 7 bases, J shed 10 bases, and the junction held 10 bases outside the gene matches. CDR3 size: 14 residues. CDR3 coding DNA: TGTGCCAGCACAAGCGACAGGGGGCGGGAAGAGCAGTTCTTC. Its protein is CASTSDRGREEQFF.

The table lists this clonotype with many counts. This chain's CDR3 is CASSLVGTQRRTQYF. The CDR3 bases are TGTGCCAGCAGCTTAGTGGGGACCCAACGGAGGACCCAGTACTTC. The chain carries TRBV7-2 and TRBJ2-5; D could derive from TRBD1 or TRBD2 (5 bases each). Trimming shortened V by 1 base and J by 7 bases, and 16 bases separated the two germline ends. CDR1 SGHTA and CDR2 FQGNSA come from the germline V gene. The CDR3 is made up of 15 amino acids.

The chain links TRBV11-2 to TRBJ2-6; no reliable D call. The CDR3 runs 15 residues. V dropped 5 bases and J dropped 4 bases, with 12 bases sitting between them. Per the germline V gene, CDR1 is SGHAT and CDR2 is FQNNGV. This CDR3 is CASSPLPIGANVLTF. The CDR3 bases are TGTGCCAGCAGCCCGCTTCCTATCGGGGCCAACGTCCTGACTTTC.

This rearrangement joins TRBV5-1 to TRBJ1-1; tentative D call: TRBD1 (6 bases). CDR3 length: 15 amino acids. In germline, CDR1 is SGHRS, CDR2 YFSETQ. With 5 bases removed from V and 1 base from J, the gap between germline ends came to 15 bases. CDR3 in amino acids: CASSFSRGGNTEAFF. The CDR3 nucleotides are TGCGCCAGCAGTTTTTCCAGGGGCGGGAACACTGAAGCTTTCTTT.

The table lists this clonotype with a few counts. V gene TRBV5-1 combines with J gene TRBJ1-5; 7 nucleotides align to TRBD1. CDR3 length equals 18 residues. Germline trimming cut 1 base from V and 7 bases from J; bases unmatched to any gene: 17. Germline CDR1 is SGHRS and CDR2 is YFSETQ. The CDR3 nucleotides read TGCGCCAGCAGCTTGAGCGACAGGGATCTGCACCGAAAACAGCCCCAGCATTTT. Translation gives CASSLSDRDLHRKQPQHF.

The table lists this clonotype with a few counts. This rearrangement joins TRBV7-2 to TRBJ2-5; the D is unclear. Looked up from germline, CDR1 is SGHTA and CDR2 is FQGNSA. The CDR3 runs to 13 residues. V was shortened by 3 bases and J by 4 bases, with 9 bases between the two germline ends. CDR3 nucleotide sequence: TGTGCCAGCAGCTTTTTTTCCCGAGAGACCCAGTACTTC. It yields the protein CASSFFSRETQYF.

About this clonotype: A much bigger clone sits one base away, suggesting this may be a read error. For the CDR3, the DNA is TGTGCCAGCAGCGACTCGACAGCGAACACTGAAGCTTTCTTT. Protein product: CASSDSTANTEAFF. The rearrangement uses TRBV28 and TRBJ1-1; possible D gene TRBD1, 5 bases. Trimming stripped 6 bases from V and 1 base from J, with 12 bases between. Germline CDR1 reads MDHEN; CDR2 reads SYDVKM. The CDR3 length is 14 residues.

This clonotype occurred many times. The chain links TRBV11-2 to TRBJ2-2, with 8 nucleotides matching TRBD2. The germline V gene encodes CDR1 SGHAT and CDR2 FQNNGV. This CDR3 has 15 residues. The J segment lost 6 bases and the V segment lost 1 base, leaving 4 bases of the junction unmatched. CDR3 region: CASSLGAGVAGELFF. Written as DNA, the CDR3 is TGTGCCAGCAGCTTAGGAGCGGGAGTAGCCGGGGAGCTGTTTTTT.

J is TRBJ1-5 and V is TRBV2, with 9 bases that match TRBD1. V gave up 6 bases and J gave up 4 bases; unmatched junction bases: 7. The CDR3 is 15 residues long. Looked up from germline, CDR1 is SNHLY and CDR2 is FYNNEI. CDR3 in DNA: TGTGCCAGCAGCCTGACAGGGGGGGAAAATCAGCCCCAGCATTTT. Its translation: CASSLTGGENQPQHF.

This clonotype was detected ten times or more. This rearrangement joins TRBV7-2 to TRBJ2-7, with TRBD2 identical over 9 bases. The CDR3 sequence is 15 residues long. V was pared by 4 bases and J by 1 base, with 5 bases of the junction left unmatched. CDR1 and CDR2 from the germline V gene are SGHTA and FQGNSA. Here the CDR3 reads CASSWGLATSYEQYF. The CDR3 DNA reads as TGTGCCAGCAGCTGGGGACTAGCTACATCCTACGAGCAGTACTTC.

This rearrangement joins TRBV20-1 to TRBJ2-7, with 13 nucleotides matching TRBD2. This CDR3 has 16 residues. CDR1 is DFQATT and CDR2 is SNEGSKA in the germline V gene (reference sequence). V was clipped by 1 base and J by 0 bases; unmatched bases: 3. The CDR3 reads CSARVWTSGSSYEQYF. In DNA, the CDR3 is TGCAGTGCTAGAGTTTGGACTAGCGGGAGCTCCTACGAGCAGTACTTC.

This chain connects TRBV28 to TRBJ1-5; D is unclear. This CDR3 has 17 residues. V was pared by 5 bases and J by 0 bases, with 17 bases between. Germline V gene data show CDR1 as MDHEN and CDR2 as SYDVKM. DNA of the CDR3: TGTGCCAGCAGTGCCGGCCAGTTACCCTATAGCAATCAGCCCCAGCATTTT. Amino acids: CASSAGQLPYSNQPQHF.

V is TRBV29-1 and J is TRBJ2-7; 7 bases line up with TRBD2. With V trimmed by 8 bases and J by 3 bases, 4 bases remained unmatched. CDR3 size: 11 residues. The germline CDR1 and CDR2 sequences are SQVTM and ANQGSEA. CDR3 protein: CSFGTIYEQYF. The CDR3 nucleotides are TGCAGCTTCGGGACTATCTACGAGCAGTACTTC.

This clonotype was observed many times. This rearrangement joins TRBV7-2 to TRBJ2-3, with a tentative D call TRBD2 (6 bases). The germline V gene encodes CDR1 SGHTA and CDR2 FQGNSA. The CDR3 sequence is 17 residues long. V lost 2 bases to trimming and J lost 0 bases, with 15 bases between them. In nucleotides, the CDR3 is TGTGCCAGCAGCTTATCCGGGCGGGGAGCTAGCACAGATACGCAGTATTTT. Encoded protein: CASSLSGRGASTDTQYF.

This clonotype came up many times. The chain employs TRBV24-1 and TRBJ1-5; no definite D call. This CDR3 has 12 amino acids. CDR1 KGHDR and CDR2 SFDVKD come from the germline V gene. V was trimmed by 3 bases and J by 4 bases, leaving 3 bases between them. The CDR3 loop reads CATSDVNQPQHF. The CDR3 DNA reads as TGTGCCACCAGTGATGTGAATCAGCCCCAGCATTTT.

The chain couples TRBV29-1 to TRBJ2-7, with D maybe TRBD2 (5 bases). The V and J ends lost 7 bases and 1 base respectively, with 14 bases between them. This CDR3 comprises 13 residues. Germline loops: CDR1 SQVTM, CDR2 ANQGSEA. CDR3 sequence reads: CSAGVGYSYEQYF. The CDR3 bases are TGCAGCGCCGGGGTCGGCTATTCCTACGAGCAGTACTTC.

This clonotype was counted at least ten times. V gene TRBV28 combines with J gene TRBJ1-4; tentatively, D is TRBD1 (5 bases). Per germline, CDR1 MDHEN and CDR2 SYDVKM. This CDR3 comprises 16 residues. The ends were cut back, 4 bases at V and 0 bases at J, with 12 bases in the middle. The CDR3 bases are TGTGCCAGCAGTTCCCGCAGGGTGTCAACTAATGAAAAACTGTTTTTT. Amino acid sequence: CASSSRRVSTNEKLFF.

DNA for the CDR3: TGTGCCAGCAGCTCTTACAGCAATGAAAAACTGTTTTTT. Its translation is CASSSYSNEKLFF. This rearrangement joins TRBV7-2 to TRBJ1-4; no firm D call. CDR1 is SGHTA and CDR2 is FQGNSA in the germline V gene. The CDR3 spans 13 residues. The V end was cut by 4 bases, the J end by 5 bases, with 8 bases between.

The genes are TRBV7-6 and TRBJ1-1; TRBD1 is a possible D gene (6 bases). The V end was cut by 0 bases, the J end by 6 bases, with 14 bases between. CDR3 length equals 15 residues. The germline gives CDR1 SGHVS, CDR2 FNYEAQ. Written as DNA, the CDR3 is TGTGCCAGCAGCTTAGCGTCTTTGAAGGGGGCTGAAGCTTTCTTT. As protein: CASSLASLKGAEAFF.

The sample holds a few counts of this clonotype. J is TRBJ2-1 and V is TRBV6-2 or TRBV6-3, with D perhaps matching TRBD2 (6 bases). From germline, CDR1 is MNHEY and CDR2 SVGEGT. V was trimmed by 2 bases and J by 0 bases, leaving 8 bases between them. The CDR3 is 15 amino acids. CDR3 in amino acids: CASSYQGLSYNEQFF. CDR3 DNA sequence: TGTGCCAGCAGTTACCAGGGACTCTCCTACAATGAGCAGTTCTTC.

The chain recombines TRBV7-9 with TRBJ2-7; the match to TRBD2 covers 7 bases. The CDR3 consists of 15 residues. CDR1 SEHNR and CDR2 FQNEAQ come from the germline V gene (reference sequence). V was pared by 3 bases and J by 0 bases, with 5 bases of the junction left unmatched. In DNA, the CDR3 is TGTGCCAGCAGCTTCCCCGGGGGGTACTCCTACGAGCAGTACTTC. Translating gives CASSFPGGYSYEQYF. Variable domain in full (rest from reference TRBV7-9 and TRBJ2-7): DTGVSQNPRHKITKRGQNVTFRCDPISEHNRLYWYRQTLGQGPEFLTYFQNEAQLEKSRLLSDRFSAERPKGSFSTLEIQRTEQGDSAMYLCASSFPGGYSYEQYFGPGTRLTVT.

This clonotype was seen many times. This rearrangement joins TRBV28 to TRBJ1-6; D gene ambiguous. CDR3 length equals 15 residues. With 7 bases removed from V and 3 bases from J, the gap between germline ends came to 13 bases. In germline, CDR1 is MDHEN, CDR2 SYDVKM. CDR3 sequence (DNA): TGTGCCAGCATCGCACGGCCAAACTATAATTCACCCCTCCACTTT. Its translation is CASIARPNYNSPLHF.

V usage is TRBV5-1 and J usage is TRBJ1-6; 10 bases fit TRBD1. Germline-derived CDR1 and CDR2 are SGHRS and YFSETQ. The J segment lost 8 bases and the V segment lost 7 bases, leaving 6 bases of the junction unmatched. The CDR3 is 14 amino acids. This chain's CDR3 is CASRPGQGYSPLHF. Written as DNA, the CDR3 is TGCGCCAGCCGCCCGGGACAGGGGTATTCACCCCTCCACTTT.